This TCR beta chain was found in a study of response to subunit inactivated influenza vaccine. TCRdb independently ran MiXCR on the RT-PCR reads; one entry per CDR3 protein. Among hundreds of thousands of distinct CDR3 sequences listed, about 18% were seen once. CDR3 size: 13 residues. The V and J ends lost 0 bases and 16 bases respectively, with 16 bases between them. Germline assignment: CDR1 MNHEY and CDR2 SVGEGT. This TCR was sampled from a man between 50 and 59 years old who received an inactivated influenza vaccine. Sequencing used PBMCs from blood, obtained 5 days after vaccination. V gene TRBV6-2 or TRBV6-3 combines with J gene TRBJ2-1; no firm D call. The CDR3 loop is CASSYSASRMSFF. Written as DNA, the CDR3 is TGTGCCAGCAGTTACTCGGCTTCCAGGATGTCATTCTTC.